The T cell receptor (beta chain) under discussion was sequenced for a study of blood T cell repertoires in COVID-19 (dated by TCRdb to 2018 to 2021). With respect to the entire study: Collaborator samples came from the United States, Italy and Spain and covered acute and convalescent phases of COVID-19. Nearly every sample came with metadata listing a de-identified subject ID, COVID-19 status, age in years and sex. The repertoires were released in a freely available public database meant as a resource for research on the immune response to SARS-CoV-2. HLA class I and class II types, where available, came from metadata supplied by the sample provider rather than from assay-based typing. Samples were obtained from the ongoing ImmuneRACE study (first 160 participants) and from some 1,200 subjects provided by 6 global collaborators. Deeply sampled blood TCRbeta repertoires from subjects exposed to, actively infected with, or recovered from COVID-19 were included in the dataset. The material from the prospective study consisted of cDNA or gDNA derived from T cells, B-cell-depleted T cells, or PBMCs. Beyond this particular receptor, the publication reports: The quantity of clinical and demographic metadata differed by source and by participant and was supplied without curation.

In Seattle, one collaborating source enrolled patients while the infection was active and tracked those patients longitudinally over the course of disease. Each collaborating institution followed its own protocols to collect whole blood in K2EDTA tubes. Collaborator samples were shipped for TCRbeta analysis as frozen whole blood, isolated PBMCs, or DNA extracted from either sample type. TCRbeta CDR3 regions were amplified from genomic DNA by means of the immunoSEQ Assay, a bias-controlled multiplex PCR. Under the source paper's analysis protocol: Within the assay, amplification of reference gene primers was used to estimate how many nucleated cells each sample contained. To quantify the absolute abundance of each unique TCRbeta CDR3 rearrangement, sequence reads were collapsed and filtered. For each sample, productive Simpson clonality was calculated as the square root of Simpson's diversity index across productive rearrangements. TCRdb took this table from immuneACCESS and kept in-frame rearrangements with V and J called. Such tables lack part of the clones; where checked against another copy, unresolved V genes explain under half of the gap, and the rest is unexplained. That table supplies the V and J calls and clone size; D and trimming were determined from the DNA. The sample includes roughly 500,000 clones, with roughly nine tenths observed a single time. The ten largest clones represent over 0.7% of the sample.

This clone has only one observation. There is no known antigen for this receptor. Per-nucleotide qualities are absent, and no much larger clonotype sits a single base away. Sequenced: peripheral blood. The clonotype originates from a man aged 18 to 30 with COVID-19, enrolled during active disease.

The DNA sequence is given as TGTGCCAGCAGCAAATCATCCGGGACAGGGGCACATGAGCAGTTCTTC. This yields the protein CASSKSSGTGAHEQFF. Rearrangement joined TRBV21-1 to TRBJ2-1; TRBD1, the D gene given by the table, was not confirmed from the DNA. TRBV21-1 counts as a pseudogene. CDR3 length: 16 amino acids, cysteine to phenylalanine. The retained sequence is limited to the CDR3, 48 bases, with the frame set at the first base.